Listed here are 2 T cell receptor beta chains from one sample, sequenced in a study of technical replicates of blood from four donors. Sequenced by immunoSEQ multiplex PCR; TCRdb stores in-frame clones only, minus some. The sample contains over 50,000 clones, 80% to 95% of which appear only once. Material: PBMCs. The receptors derive from a human donor in good health. Some clones in this sample may be carry-over from other donors' samples.

The rearrangement links TRBV2 to TRBJ2-5; D not certain. Germline V gene data show CDR1 as SNHLY and CDR2 as FYNNEI. This CDR3 has 14 amino acids. V was clipped by 1 base and J by 8 bases, with 14 bases between them. CDR3 in amino acids: CASSEGAGPDTQYF. The CDR3 DNA reads TGTGCCAGCAGTGAAGGGGCAGGCCCCGACACCCAGTACTTC.

CDR3 in amino acids: CASSGEGLYEQYF. CDR3 bases: TGTGCCAGCAGCGGGGAGGGCCTCTACGAGCAGTACTTC. The rearrangement links TRBV2 to TRBJ2-7; 7 bases line up with TRBD2. Germline-derived CDR1 and CDR2 are SNHLY and FYNNEI. The J segment lost 3 bases and the V segment lost 6 bases, leaving 5 bases of the junction unmatched. The CDR3 length is 13 residues.